The clone carrying this TCR beta chain has only one observation. No antigen is known for it. The method was immunoSEQ multiplex PCR; TCRdb's version includes in-frame clones alone and lacks a portion of them. The sample holds 150,000 or so clones, 90% to 95% seen once. This CDR3 has 17 residues. Losses at the gene ends were 4 bases for V and 1 base for J; bases not matched to a gene: 12. Germline V gene lookup returns CDR1 LNHDA and CDR2 SQIVND (reference sequence). These data belong to a study of T cell responses to AZD1222 COVID-19 vaccine. Study-level points and caveats: Mostly white British, mostly female donors; authors suggested clonal diversity may be underestimated. Among vaccine-associated CD4 TCRs, coverage spanned spike, with dominance at 160-218 and 743-854.

This specimen was peripheral blood, taken on day 0 of AZD1222 vaccination. The V gene is TRBV19, the J gene TRBJ1-1, with 7 nucleotides matching TRBD1. The sequence derives from an adult in good health. The CDR3 coding sequence is TGTGCCAGTAGTAAGGGGGTGTCGACAGGGACGAACACTGAAGCTTTCTTT. Protein sequence: CASSKGVSTGTNTEAFF.